The 17 T cell receptor beta chains listed next were all sequenced from one sample in a study of T cell responses to AZD1222 COVID-19 vaccine (dated by TCRdb to the early 2020s). This specimen's time point label, interpreted: about 28 days (+/-7) after the second vaccine dose. Preparation of the library involved the immunoSEQ multiplex PCR assay. TCRdb carries this immuneACCESS record with in-frame sequences only. Its versions omit some clonotypes, under half of them owing to an unresolved V gene in the studies checked, with the rest unexplained. The sample contains 120,000 to 150,000 clones, more than 75% of them found a single time. 2.5% to 3.5% of the sample goes to the ten largest clones. The sequenced sample was peripheral blood, obtained 28 days after the second AZD1222 dose. These receptor sequences come from an adult who received the AZD1222 COVID-19 vaccine.

The chain employs TRBV5-1 and TRBJ2-7; possibly TRBD1 for D (6 bases). Germline-derived CDR1 and CDR2 are SGHRS and YFSETQ. Trimming pared 5 bases from V and 0 bases from J, leaving 15 bases between. The CDR3 consists of 15 residues. CDR3: CASSWVQGSSYEQYF. The CDR3 DNA is TGCGCCAGCAGTTGGGTTCAGGGGAGCTCCTACGAGCAGTACTTC. The whole variable domain, remainder taken from reference TRBV5-1 and TRBJ2-7, is KAGVTQTPRYLIKTRGQQVTLSCSPISGHRSVSWYQQTPGQGLQFLFEYFSETQRNKGNFPGRFSGRQFSNSRSEMNVSTLELGDSALYLCASSWVQGSSYEQYFGPGTRLTVT.

This rearrangement joins TRBV7-3 to TRBJ1-3, with 8 bases matching TRBD1. V gave up 6 bases and J gave up 15 bases; unmatched junction bases: 25. The germline CDR1 and CDR2 sequences are SGHTA and FQGTGA. The CDR3 consists of 17 residues. CDR3 DNA: TGTGCCAGCAGTTTGCATTGTACCGCGGGACAAAAAACAGGGGGATATTTT. It specifies CASSLHCTAGQKTGGYF.

V usage is TRBV6-2 or TRBV6-3 and J usage is TRBJ2-4, with D possibly being TRBD1 or TRBD2 (6 bases each). The ends were cut back, 2 bases at V and 3 bases at J, with 26 bases in the middle. CDR3 size: 20 residues. Germline values: CDR1 MNHEY, CDR2 SVGEGT. DNA for the CDR3: TGTGCCAGCAGTTACCCCAGCCGTGGAGGGGGATCTTTGGGCAAAAACATTCAGTACTTC. Its translation: CASSYPSRGGGSLGKNIQYF.

J is TRBJ1-1 and V is TRBV6-5, with D maybe TRBD1 (5 bases). With 8 bases removed from V and 4 bases from J, the gap between germline ends came to 11 bases. CDR3 length: 12 amino acids. Per the germline V gene, CDR1 is MNHEY and CDR2 is SVGAGI. The chain's CDR3 is CASQGRITEAFF. For the CDR3, the DNA is TGTGCCAGCCAGGGTAGGATCACTGAAGCTTTCTTT.

The rearrangement links TRBV14 to TRBJ1-3, with D hard to call. Between the trimmed V and J ends, which lost 4 bases and 0 bases, there was a span of 13 bases. CDR3 length equals 16 residues. Germline V gene data show CDR1 as SGHDN and CDR2 as FVKESK. The CDR3 here is CASSLKQRSSGNTIYF. For the CDR3, the DNA is TGTGCCAGCAGCCTAAAACAGAGATCCTCTGGAAACACCATATATTTT. The full variable domain, its missing parts supplied by reference TRBV14 and TRBJ1-3, is EAGVTQFPSHSVIEKGQTVTLRCDPISGHDNLYWYRRVMGKEIKFLLHFVKESKQDESGMPNNRFLAERTGGTYSTLKVQPAELEDSGVYFCASSLKQRSSGNTIYFGEGSWLTVV.

The rearrangement links TRBV9 to TRBJ1-5; D remains ambiguous. This CDR3 region has 12 residues. Trimming removed 7 bases at V and 4 bases at J, with 9 bases between. From germline, CDR1 is SGDLS and CDR2 YYNGEE. The CDR3 loop is CASGPQNQPQHF. The DNA of the CDR3 is TGTGCCAGCGGCCCCCAAAATCAGCCCCAGCATTTT.

The rearrangement links TRBV7-9 to TRBJ2-7; D uncertain. V lost 4 bases, J lost 4 bases, and 20 bases lay in between. CDR3 length equals 16 residues. Germline V CDR1 and CDR2: SEHNR, FQNEAQ (reference sequence). As DNA, the CDR3 is TGTGCCAGCAGCTACCGGTCCGGGCCCCCCCTTTACGAGCAGTACTTC. The encoded protein is CASSYRSGPPLYEQYF.

The chain couples TRBV6-5 to TRBJ2-7, with D possibly being TRBD2 (5 bases). Germline V gives CDR1 MNHEY, CDR2 SVGAGI. This CDR3 spans 15 amino acids. Between the trimmed V and J ends, which lost 5 bases and 3 bases, there was a span of 17 bases. The CDR3 is CASSPRFGERYEQYF. The CDR3 DNA sequence: TGTGCCAGCAGTCCCCGTTTCGGGGAGCGCTACGAGCAGTACTTC.

The gene calls are TRBV19 and TRBJ2-7, with D possibly being TRBD1 (6 bases). The CDR3 runs 17 residues. Germline V CDR1 and CDR2: LNHDA, SQIVND (reference sequence). Between the trimmed V and J ends, which lost 3 bases and 3 bases, there was a span of 21 bases. The CDR3 region is CASSMTPFRGYGYEQYF. DNA of the CDR3: TGTGCCAGTAGTATGACGCCCTTCAGGGGTTACGGCTACGAGCAGTACTTC.

The chain uses TRBV2 and TRBJ1-4; D remains unclear. CDR3 length: 13 amino acids. Germline V gene sequence: CDR1 SNHLY, CDR2 FYNNEI. V was clipped by 2 bases and J by 10 bases, with 11 bases between them. The CDR3 is CASSEPHTPKLFF. The DNA for the CDR3 is TGTGCCAGCAGTGAACCCCATACGCCAAAACTGTTTTTT.

The rearrangement uses TRBV2 and TRBJ1-5, with D uncertain. Germline CDR1 and CDR2: SNHLY and FYNNEI. Trimming cost V 5 bases and J 0 bases, with 5 bases left between them. The length of the CDR3 is 13 residues. CDR3 nucleotide sequence: TGTGCCAGCAGTACAGCTAGCAATCAGCCCCAGCATTTT. Translating it yields CASSTASNQPQHF.

The genes are TRBV3-1 (or the pseudogene TRBV3-2) and TRBJ1-1, with a possible D match to TRBD1 (5 bases). Germline CDR1 reads LGHDT; CDR2 reads YNNKEL (reference sequence). CDR3 length: 15 amino acids. V lost 2 bases and J 3 bases, leaving 13 bases between the germline ends. CDR3 in DNA: TGTGCCAGCAGCCAACGGGGCCTTGGGCACACTGAAGCTTTCTTT. This encodes CASSQRGLGHTEAFF.

The J gene is TRBJ1-6, the V gene TRBV28; 9 bases map to TRBD1. V lost 4 bases to trimming and J lost 7 bases; unmatched junction nucleotides: 11. CDR1 is MDHEN, CDR2 SYDVKM, per germline. The CDR3 consists of 17 residues. This CDR3 reads CASSWGTGIGANSPLHF. CDR3 in DNA: TGTGCCAGCAGTTGGGGGACAGGGATAGGTGCGAATTCACCCCTCCACTTT.

This chain joins TRBV20-1 and TRBJ2-7; D possibly corresponds to TRBD1 (6 bases). This CDR3 region has 15 residues. CDR1 DFQATT and CDR2 SNEGSKA come from the germline V gene (reference sequence). V lost 3 bases and J lost 4, with 19 bases in between. CDR3 sequence: CSASDRTLMEYEQYF. The CDR3 DNA reads as TGCAGTGCTAGTGACAGGACCTTAATGGAATACGAGCAGTACTTC.

In this sample, this clone turned up a few times. This rearrangement joins TRBV10-3 to TRBJ1-4, with D tentatively TRBD1 (6 bases). With 10 bases removed from V and 8 bases from J, the gap between germline ends came to 17 bases. The CDR3 runs to 13 residues. Germline V CDR1 and CDR2: ENHRY, SYGVKD. The CDR3: CATTAGAEEKLFF. The CDR3 bases are TGTGCCACTACGGCAGGGGCGGAAGAAAAACTGTTTTTT.

This clone was counted between two and nine times. The genes are TRBV19 and TRBJ1-2; 9 nucleotides align to TRBD1. J was trimmed by 7 bases and V by 0 bases; bases with no gene match: 6. This CDR3 comprises 15 residues. Germline V gene data show CDR1 as LNHDA and CDR2 as SQIVND (reference sequence). CDR3 sequence reads: CASSIDLGTGSGYTF. CDR3 in DNA: TGTGCCAGTAGTATAGATCTTGGGACAGGGAGTGGCTACACCTTC.

The CDR3 nucleotides are TGTGCCAGCAGTCCGGACAGGGACACCGGGGAGCTGTTTTTT. It is translated as CASSPDRDTGELFF. The chain links TRBV25-1 to TRBJ2-2, with 8 bases aligning to TRBD1. Germline lookup yields CDR1 MGHDK and CDR2 SYGVNS. The CDR3 sequence is 14 residues long. Trimming took 5 bases from V and 3 from J; bases not matched to a gene: 2.